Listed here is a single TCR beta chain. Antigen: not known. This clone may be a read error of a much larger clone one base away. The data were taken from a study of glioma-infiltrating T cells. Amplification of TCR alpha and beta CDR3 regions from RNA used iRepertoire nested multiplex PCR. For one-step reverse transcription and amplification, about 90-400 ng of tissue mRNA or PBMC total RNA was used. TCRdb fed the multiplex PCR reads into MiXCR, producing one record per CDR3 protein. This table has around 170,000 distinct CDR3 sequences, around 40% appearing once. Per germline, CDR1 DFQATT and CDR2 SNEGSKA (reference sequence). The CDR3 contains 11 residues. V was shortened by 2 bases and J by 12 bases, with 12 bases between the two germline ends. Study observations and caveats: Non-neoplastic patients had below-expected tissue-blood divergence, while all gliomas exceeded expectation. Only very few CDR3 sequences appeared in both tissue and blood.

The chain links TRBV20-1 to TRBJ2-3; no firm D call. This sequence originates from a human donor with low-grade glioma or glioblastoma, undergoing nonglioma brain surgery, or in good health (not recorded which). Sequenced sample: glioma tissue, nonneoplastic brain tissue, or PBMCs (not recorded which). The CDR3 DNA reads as TGCAGTGCTAGATACGAGGAGTCCCAGTATTTT. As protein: CSARYEESQYF.